The T cell receptor (beta chain) described here comes from a study of blood T cells in healthy people across ages. Note on this clonotype: The junction does not match germline at one end; this may be a read error.

Germline values: CDR1 SEHNR, CDR2 FQNEAQ (reference sequence). The CDR3 contains 17 residues. The second PCR ran roughly 7 to 12 cycles with a sample-barcoded 5' primer and J-beta primers. Using its own MiXCR run on the 5' RACE reads, TCRdb lists one record per CDR3 protein. Among about 1.6 million distinct CDR3 sequences, about 35% were seen once, and the ten largest hold approximately 10%. The V gene is TRBV7-9, the J gene TRBJ2-7, with D perhaps matching TRBD1 or TRBD2 (6 bases each). This sequence originates from a woman under 40 in good health. Sequencing was performed on blood. The CDR3 DNA is TGTGCCAGCAGCCCAGGAGGGTCAACAGGGCTGTCCTGCGAGCAGTACTTC. Protein product: CASSPGGSTGLSCEQYF.